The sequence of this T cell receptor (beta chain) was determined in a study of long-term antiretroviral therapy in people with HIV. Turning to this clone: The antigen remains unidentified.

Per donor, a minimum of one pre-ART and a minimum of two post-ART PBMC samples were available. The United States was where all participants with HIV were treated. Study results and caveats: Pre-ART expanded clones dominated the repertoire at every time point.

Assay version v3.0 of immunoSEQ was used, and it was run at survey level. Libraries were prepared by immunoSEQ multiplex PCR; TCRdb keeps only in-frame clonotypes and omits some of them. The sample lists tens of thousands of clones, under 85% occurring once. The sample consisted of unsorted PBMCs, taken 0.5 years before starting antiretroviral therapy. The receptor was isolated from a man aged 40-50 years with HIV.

CDR3 protein: CASSELWPGPEAFF. CDR3 DNA sequence: TGTGCCAGCAGTGAACTGTGGCCGGGCCCTGAAGCTTTCTTT. The rearrangement uses TRBV6-1 and TRBJ1-1; D is unclear. This CDR3 comprises 14 residues. Germline V CDR1 and CDR2: MNHNS, SASEGT. V was cut by 2 bases and J by 6 bases, with 13 bases left in between.